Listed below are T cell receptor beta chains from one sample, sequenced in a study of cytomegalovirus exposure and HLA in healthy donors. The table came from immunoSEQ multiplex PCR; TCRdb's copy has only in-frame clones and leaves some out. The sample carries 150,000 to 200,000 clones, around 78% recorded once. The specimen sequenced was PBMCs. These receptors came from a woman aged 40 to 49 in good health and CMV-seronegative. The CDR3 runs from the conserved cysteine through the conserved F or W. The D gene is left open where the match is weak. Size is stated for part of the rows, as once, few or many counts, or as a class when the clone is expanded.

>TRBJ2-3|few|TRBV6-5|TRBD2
CASRLRGGNTDTQYF
TGTGCCAGCCGTCTCCGGGGGGGGAACACAGATACGCAGTATTTT
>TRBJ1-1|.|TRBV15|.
CATSKWGSNTEAFF
TGTGCCACCAGCAAATGGGGCTCGAACACTGAAGCTTTCTTT
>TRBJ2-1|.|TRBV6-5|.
CASSYTRYNEQFF
TGTGCCAGCAGTTATACCAGATACAATGAGCAGTTCTTC
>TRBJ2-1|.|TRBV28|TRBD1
CASSPTPGQGANEQFF
TGTGCCAGCAGTCCCACCCCGGGACAGGGTGCCAATGAGCAGTTCTTC
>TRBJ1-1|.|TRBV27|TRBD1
CASSLPQGGNTEAFF
TGTGCCAGCAGTTTACCTCAGGGGGGGAACACTGAAGCTTTCTTT
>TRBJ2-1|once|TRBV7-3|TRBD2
CASRETSGKVFF
TGTGCCAGCAGGGAAACTAGCGGGAAGGTGTTCTTC
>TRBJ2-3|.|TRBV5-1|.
CASTGWGADTQYF
TGCGCCAGCACAGGGTGGGGGGCAGATACGCAGTATTTT
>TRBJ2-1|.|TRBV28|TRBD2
CASSGTSYYNEQFF
TGTGCCAGCAGCGGGACTAGCTACTACAATGAGCAGTTCTTC
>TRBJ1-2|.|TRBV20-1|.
CSARDGGAYTF
TGCAGTGCCCGAGACGGAGGGGCCTACACCTTC
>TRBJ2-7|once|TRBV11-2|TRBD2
CASSLDRLAAAYEQYF
TGTGCCAGCAGCTTAGATAGGCTAGCGGCCGCCTACGAGCAGTACTTC
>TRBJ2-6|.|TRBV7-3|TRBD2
CASSLMGGVSGANVLTF
TGTGCCAGCAGCTTAATGGGGGGGGTGAGCGGGGCCAACGTCCTGACTTTC
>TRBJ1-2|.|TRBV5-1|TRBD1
CASSLETGALIYGYTF
TGCGCCAGCAGCTTGGAGACAGGGGCCCTGATCTATGGCTACACCTTC
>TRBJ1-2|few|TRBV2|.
CASTPERSWGYTF
TGTGCCAGCACTCCTGAGCGTAGTTGGGGCTACACCTTC
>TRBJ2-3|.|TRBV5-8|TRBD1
CASSFWGQGGLNTQYF
TGTGCCAGCAGCTTTTGGGGACAGGGCGGCTTGAATACGCAGTATTTT
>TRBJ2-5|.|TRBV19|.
CACSFRQSETQYF
TGTGCCTGCTCCTTTCGACAGTCTGAGACCCAGTACTTC
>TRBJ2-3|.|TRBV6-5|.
CASSYERADTQYF
TGTGCCAGCAGTTACGAGCGAGCAGATACGCAGTATTTT
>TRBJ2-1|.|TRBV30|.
CAWSFSQYNEQFF
TGTGCCTGGAGTTTCTCTCAGTACAATGAGCAGTTCTTC
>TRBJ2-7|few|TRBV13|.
CASSFGTPGEQYF
TGTGCCAGCAGCTTTGGGACTCCGGGGGAGCAGTACTTC
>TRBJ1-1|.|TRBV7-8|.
CASSLARGLDTEAFF
TGTGCCAGCAGCTTAGCCAGGGGTTTGGACACTGAAGCTTTCTTT
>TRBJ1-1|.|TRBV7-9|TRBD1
CASSSTGGQRAFF
TGTGCCAGCAGCTCCACAGGGGGCCAGAGAGCTTTCTTT
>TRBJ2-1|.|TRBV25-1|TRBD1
CASSEVTGGRVHEQFF
TGTGCCAGCAGTGAAGTGACAGGGGGCCGTGTACATGAGCAGTTCTTC
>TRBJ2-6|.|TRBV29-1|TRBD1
CSATWDRWGSGANVLTF
TGCAGCGCTACCTGGGACAGGTGGGGCTCTGGGGCCAACGTCCTGACTTTC
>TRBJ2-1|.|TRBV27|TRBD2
CASKTSDNSYNEQFF
TGTGCCAGCAAGACTAGCGATAACTCCTACAATGAGCAGTTCTTC
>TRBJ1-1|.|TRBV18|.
CASRYGGDTEAFF
TGTGCCAGCCGGTATGGGGGGGACACTGAAGCTTTCTTT
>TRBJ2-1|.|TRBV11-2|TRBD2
CASSPGGTSGNNEQFF
TGTGCCAGCAGCCCCGGGGGGACTAGCGGGAACAATGAGCAGTTCTTC
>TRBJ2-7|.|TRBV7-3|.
CASSSWQGNEQYF
TGTGCCAGCAGCTCATGGCAGGGAAACGAGCAGTACTTC
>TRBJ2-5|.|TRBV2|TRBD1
CASRVPRDRGAETQYF
TGTGCCAGCAGGGTCCCCCGGGACAGGGGAGCGGAGACCCAGTACTTC
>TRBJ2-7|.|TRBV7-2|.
CASSPVGASRYEQYF
TGTGCCAGCAGTCCGGTGGGGGCTAGCAGGTACGAGCAGTACTTC
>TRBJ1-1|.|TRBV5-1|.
CASRFLNASRSAFF
TGCGCCAGCAGATTTCTCAACGCCTCCAGGTCAGCTTTCTTT
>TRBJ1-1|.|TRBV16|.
CASSQDGGVTEAFF
TGTGCCAGCAGCCAAGACGGAGGGGTGACTGAAGCTTTCTTT
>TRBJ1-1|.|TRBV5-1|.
CASSLGLGGTEAFF
TGCGCCAGCAGCTTGGGACTGGGGGGCACTGAAGCTTTCTTT
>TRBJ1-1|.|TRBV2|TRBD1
CASKGQLNTEAFF
TGTGCCAGCAAGGGACAGTTGAACACTGAAGCTTTCTTT
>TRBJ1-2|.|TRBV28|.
CASSLIGGDNGYTF
TGTGCCAGCAGTTTAATCGGGGGGGACAACGGCTACACCTTC
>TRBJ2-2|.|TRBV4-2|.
CASSREVGTGELFF
TGTGCCAGCAGCCGAGAGGTCGGCACCGGGGAGCTGTTTTTT
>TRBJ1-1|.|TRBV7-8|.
CASRPSGGQEAFF
TGTGCCAGCCGACCAAGTGGGGGCCAGGAAGCTTTCTTT
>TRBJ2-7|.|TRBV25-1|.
CASSDPGQRPRGQYF
TGTGCCAGCAGTGATCCTGGACAGCGTCCTAGGGGCCAGTACTTC
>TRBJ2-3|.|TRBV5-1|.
CASSAGLVGDTDTQYF
TGCGCCAGCAGCGCAGGGCTGGTGGGCGACACAGATACGCAGTATTTT
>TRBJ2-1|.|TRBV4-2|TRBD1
CASSLDPGTDPNEQFF
TGTGCCAGCAGCCTCGACCCAGGGACAGATCCCAATGAGCAGTTCTTC
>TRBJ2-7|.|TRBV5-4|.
CASSLGVNRDEQYF
TGTGCCAGCAGCTTGGGGGTAAACAGGGACGAGCAGTACTTC
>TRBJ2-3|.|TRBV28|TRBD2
CASSLSPSGRLTDTQYF
TGTGCCAGCAGTTTGAGCCCTAGCGGGAGGCTCACAGATACGCAGTATTTT
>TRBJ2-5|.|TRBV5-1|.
CASSLTGLQTQYF
TGCGCCAGCAGCTTAACAGGGCTACAGACCCAGTACTTC
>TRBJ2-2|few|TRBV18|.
CASSPVREELFF
TGTGCCAGCTCACCAGTGAGGGAGGAGCTGTTTTTT
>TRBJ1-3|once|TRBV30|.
CAWRGAIKLGNTIYF
TGTGCCTGGAGGGGAGCGATTAAACTGGGAAACACCATATATTTT
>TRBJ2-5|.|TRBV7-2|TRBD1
CASSFTGAYETQYF
TGTGCCAGCAGCTTTACAGGGGCGTATGAGACCCAGTACTTC
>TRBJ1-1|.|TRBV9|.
CASSVGRAGGNTEAFF
TGTGCCAGCAGCGTAGGTCGCGCGGGAGGGAACACTGAAGCTTTCTTT
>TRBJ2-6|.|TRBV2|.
CASSEAEAGANVLTF
TGTGCCAGCAGCGAAGCCGAGGCTGGGGCCAACGTCCTGACTTTC
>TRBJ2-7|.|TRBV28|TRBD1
CASSLTGTGVTEQYF
TGTGCCAGCAGTCTCACCGGGACAGGGGTTACCGAGCAGTACTTC
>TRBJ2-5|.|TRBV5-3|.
CARSHPLEETQYF
TGTGCCAGAAGCCACCCTCTAGAAGAGACCCAGTACTTC
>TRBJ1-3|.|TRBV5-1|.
CASSSGFSGNTIYF
TGCGCCAGCAGCTCAGGGTTCTCTGGAAACACCATATATTTT
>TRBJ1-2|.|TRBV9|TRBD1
CASSAPGQGNYGYTF
TGTGCCAGCAGCGCACCGGGACAGGGGAACTATGGCTACACCTTC